Below are 7 T cell receptor beta chains sequenced from a single sample in a study of shared clonotypes between healthy human individuals. Terminally differentiated effector memory CD45RA+ cells were excluded by CCR7 positive selection of CD45RO-negative cells. Here immunoSEQ multiplex PCR was the method, and the copy in TCRdb shows in-frame clones only, minus some. The data show roughly 2.1 million clones, with roughly 91% seen just once and more than 1.5% held by the top ten. Sequenced: naive CD8+ T cells from PBMCs. These receptors were collected from a man aged 18-30 years in good health. Some clones in this sample may be carry-over from other donors' samples.

The CDR3 nucleotides are TGTGCCAGCAGTGTCTCCGCCCTTGACAGTAACTATGGCTACACCTTC. Amino acid sequence: CASSVSALDSNYGYTF. The chain uses TRBV28 and TRBJ1-2, with D perhaps matching TRBD1 (5 bases). Germline V gene data show CDR1 as MDHEN and CDR2 as SYDVKM. Trimming took off 5 bases at V and 1 base at J, with 17 bases between the two ends. The CDR3 has 16 amino acids.

The chain has TRBV25-1 and TRBJ2-7, with D hard to call. Germline assignment: CDR1 MGHDK and CDR2 SYGVNS. The CDR3 is made up of 15 amino acids. With 5 bases removed from V and 0 bases from J, the gap between germline ends came to 14 bases. The CDR3 loop reads CASSTVAEISYEQYF. The CDR3 DNA reads as TGTGCCAGCAGTACAGTAGCTGAAATCTCCTACGAGCAGTACTTC.

The chain links TRBV7-8 to TRBJ2-2; D gene ambiguous. V shed 5 bases and J shed 0 bases, with 19 bases lying between them. The CDR3 has 18 amino acids. Germline V gene data show CDR1 as SGHVS and CDR2 as FQNEAQ. The CDR3 bases are TGTGCCAGCAGCCCCCTCCCGGACCCCGCTGCGAACACCGGGGAGCTGTTTTTT. Translating gives CASSPLPDPAANTGELFF.

This clone was recorded only once. V gene TRBV7-2 combines with J gene TRBJ2-3; the D gene is possibly TRBD2 (6 bases). CDR1 and CDR2 from the germline V gene are SGHTA and FQGNSA. With 5 bases removed from V and 6 bases from J, the gap between germline ends came to 21 bases. The CDR3 spans 16 residues. The CDR3 here is CASSKPGWMGGDTQYF. CDR3 sequence (DNA): TGTGCCAGCAGCAAGCCGGGGTGGATGGGAGGCGATACGCAGTATTTT.

The genes are TRBV30 and TRBJ2-7; D perhaps matches TRBD1 (6 bases). Germline V gene lookup returns CDR1 GTSNPN and CDR2 SVGIG (reference sequence). Trimming took 4 bases from V and 3 from J, leaving 10 bases between them. CDR3 length: 12 amino acids. The chain's CDR3 is CAWNVDSYEQYF. The DNA of the CDR3 is TGTGCCTGGAACGTGGACAGCTACGAGCAGTACTTC.

The J gene is TRBJ2-1, the V gene TRBV6-6; TRBD2 matches 11 bases. The CDR3 contains 16 residues. The germline CDR1 and CDR2 sequences are MNHNY and SVGAGI (reference sequence). V trimming: 1 base; J trimming: 7 bases; junction bases outside the gene matches: 6. The CDR3 protein is CASSYYRGLAGNEQFF. CDR3 nucleotides: TGTGCCAGCAGTTACTACCGTGGACTAGCGGGTAATGAGCAGTTCTTC.

The chain joins TRBV4-1 to TRBJ2-7; TRBD2 agrees at 7 bases. CDR3 length: 19 amino acids. Germline values: CDR1 MGHRA, CDR2 YSYEKL. The V segment lost 1 base and the J segment 0 bases; nucleotides outside the gene matches: 15. In DNA form, the CDR3 reads TGCGCCAGCAGCCAAGTGCTAGCGGAGAGGGCCCGGAGCTCCTACGAGCAGTACTTC. Translated: CASSQVLAERARSSYEQYF.